What follows are 3 T cell receptor beta chains derived from one specimen sequenced in a study of T cell responses to AZD1222 COVID-19 vaccine. The method was immunoSEQ multiplex PCR; TCRdb's version includes in-frame clones alone and lacks a portion of them. The sample lists tens of thousands of clones, nearly 90% occurring once. Sequences were derived from peripheral blood, sampled on day 0 of AZD1222 vaccination. These receptors all come from an adult in good health.

The genes are TRBV4-3 and TRBJ2-3; D is unresolved. The CDR3 contains 14 residues. The V and J ends lost 0 bases and 2 bases respectively, with 6 bases between them. CDR1 is LGHNA, CDR2 YSLEER, per germline. This CDR3 reads CASSQEASTDTQYF. The CDR3 nucleotides read TGCGCCAGCAGCCAAGAGGCGTCCACAGATACGCAGTATTTT.

CDR3 in DNA: TGTGCCAGCAGTTCATCAGGGGTTTTCAATCAGCCCCAGCATTTT. Amino acid sequence: CASSSSGVFNQPQHF. V gene TRBV6-2 or TRBV6-3 combines with J gene TRBJ1-5, with a tentative D call TRBD1 (6 bases). Germline values: CDR1 MNHEY, CDR2 SVGEGT. Trimming stripped 4 bases from V and 3 bases from J, with 13 bases between. This CDR3 is built from 15 residues.

The rearrangement joins TRBV28 to TRBJ2-3; no reliable D call. The CDR3 totals 13 residues. From germline, CDR1 is MDHEN and CDR2 SYDVKM. Trimming cost V 1 base and J 3 bases, with 5 bases left between them. CDR3 protein: CASSLSGTDTQYF. The CDR3, as DNA: TGTGCCAGCAGTTTATCAGGAACAGATACGCAGTATTTT.